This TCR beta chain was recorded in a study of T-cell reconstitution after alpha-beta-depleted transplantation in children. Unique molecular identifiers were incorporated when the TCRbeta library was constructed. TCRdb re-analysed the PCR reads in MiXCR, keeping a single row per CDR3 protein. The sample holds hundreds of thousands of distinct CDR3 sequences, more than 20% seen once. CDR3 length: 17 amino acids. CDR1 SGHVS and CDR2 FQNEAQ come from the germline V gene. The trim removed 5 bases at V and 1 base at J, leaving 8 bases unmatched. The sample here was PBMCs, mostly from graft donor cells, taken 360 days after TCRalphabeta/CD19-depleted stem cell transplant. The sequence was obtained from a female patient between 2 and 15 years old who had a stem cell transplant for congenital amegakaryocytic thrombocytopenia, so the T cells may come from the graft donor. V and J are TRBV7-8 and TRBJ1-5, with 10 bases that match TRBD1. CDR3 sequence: CASSLDRGVRSNQPQHF. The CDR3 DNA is TGTGCCAGCAGCCTGGACAGGGGGGTTCGGAGCAATCAGCCCCAGCATTTT.